Shown below are 20 T cell receptor beta chains from a single sample sequenced in a study of CD8+CD57+ T cells in acquired aplastic anemia. Researchers used genomic DNA as the template to profile TCR beta VDJ and CDR3. TCRdb ran MiXCR on the reads and lists one entry per CDR3 protein. The table includes roughly 80,000 distinct CDR3 sequences, 40% to 50% detected once. Sequenced input: sorted CD4+, CD8+, or CD8+CD57+ T cells (not recorded which) from PBMCs. Receptors were obtained from a human donor in good health, serving as a control.

V usage is TRBV12-3 or TRBV12-4 and J usage is TRBJ1-1; the D is unclear. Trimming removed 3 bases at V and 7 bases at J, with 9 bases between. The CDR3 length is 12 residues. CDR3 sequence (DNA): TGTGCCAGCAGTTTGAGGGAGATTGAAGCTTTCTTT. Protein sequence: CASSLREIEAFF.

This chain links TRBV7-2 with TRBJ2-7, with D unresolved. Between the trimmed V and J ends, which lost 5 bases and 3 bases, there was a span of 11 bases. The germline V gene encodes CDR1 SGHTA and CDR2 FQGNSA. This CDR3 contains 13 residues. The CDR3 is CASSRTGSYEQYF. The CDR3 bases are TGTGCCAGCAGCCGAACGGGCAGCTACGAGCAGTACTTC. Looking up the rest from reference TRBV7-2 and TRBJ2-7 gives the full variable domain: GAGVSQSPSNKVTEKGKDVELRCDPISGHTALYWYRQSLGQGLEFLIYFQGNSAPDKSGLPSDRFSAERTGGSVSTLTIQRTQQEDSAVYLCASSRTGSYEQYFGPGTRLTVT.

With regard to this clonotype: This sequence may be a read error, since a much larger clone differs from it by one base. The CDR3: CASGYDMGGTEAFF. The CDR3 DNA is TGTGCCAGCGGTTACGATATGGGTGGCACTGAAGCTTTCTTT. The rearrangement joins TRBV6-5 to TRBJ1-1, with D unclear. Germline CDR1 and CDR2: MNHEY and SVGAGI. The CDR3 is made up of 14 amino acids.

The V gene is TRBV5-1, the J gene TRBJ2-5, with 13 bases fitting TRBD2. This CDR3 has 15 amino acids. V lost 3 bases and J lost 3; bases outside the gene matches: 2. Per the germline V gene, CDR1 is SGHRS and CDR2 is YFSETQ. CDR3 sequence reads: CASSSGTSGKETQYF. In DNA form, the CDR3 reads TGCGCCAGCAGCTCCGGGACTAGCGGGAAAGAGACCCAGTACTTC.

This clonotype was found a few times. This rearrangement joins TRBV20-1 to TRBJ1-1; 7 bases are a match to TRBD1. The germline gives CDR1 DFQATT, CDR2 SNEGSKA (reference sequence). This CDR3 has 13 residues. Unmatched junction bases numbered 9, after V lost 6 bases and J lost 5 bases. In DNA, the CDR3 is TGCAGTGCCCGACAGGGAGGGAGGACTGAAGCTTTCTTT. The encoded protein is CSARQGGRTEAFF.

This clonotype was counted at least ten times. Here the CDR3 reads CASSQEDTEAFF. In DNA, the CDR3 is TGTGCCAGCAGCCAAGAGGACACTGAAGCTTTCTTT. The J gene is TRBJ1-1, the V gene TRBV14; unclear D gene. The CDR3 contains 12 residues. CDR1 is SGHDN, CDR2 FVKESK, per germline. Deletions cut 0 bases from V and 3 bases from J, with 2 bases between. The full variable domain, in which reference TRBV14 and TRBJ1-1 provide the parts outside the CDR3, is EAGVTQFPSHSVIEKGQTVTLRCDPISGHDNLYWYRRVMGKEIKFLLHFVKESKQDESGMPNNRFLAERTGGTYSTLKVQPAELEDSGVYFCASSQEDTEAFFGQGTRLTVV.

This clonotype was detected ten times or more. The CDR3 reads CSATGQGGRSKNIQYF. For the CDR3, the DNA is TGCAGTGCAACTGGACAGGGGGGTCGGAGCAAAAACATTCAGTACTTC. This sequence joins TRBV20-1 and TRBJ2-4; TRBD1 matches at 10 bases. CDR3 length: 16 amino acids. Germline V gene lookup returns CDR1 DFQATT and CDR2 SNEGSKA (reference sequence). V was clipped by 6 bases and J by 3 bases; unmatched bases: 11.

The chain combines TRBV15 with TRBJ1-5; the D is unclear. Looked up from germline, CDR1 is LNHNV and CDR2 is YYDKDF (reference sequence). V lost 0 bases, J lost 2 bases, and 11 bases lay in between. This CDR3 is built from 16 residues. The CDR3: CATSRERGDGNQPQHF. CDR3 coding DNA: TGTGCCACCAGCAGAGAGCGGGGAGACGGCAATCAGCCCCAGCATTTT.

This clonotype was detected only a few times. J is TRBJ1-4 and V is TRBV20-1; a possible D gene is TRBD1 (5 bases). The germline gives CDR1 DFQATT, CDR2 SNEGSKA (reference sequence). V lost 2 bases to trimming and J lost 3 bases, with 13 bases between them. The CDR3 has 15 amino acids. CDR3 nucleotides: TGCAGTGCTAGACCAATCCGGGACGCTAATGAAAAACTGTTTTTT. This translates into CSARPIRDANEKLFF.

J is TRBJ2-5 and V is TRBV9; 10 bases are a match to TRBD2. The germline V gene encodes CDR1 SGDLS and CDR2 YYNGEE. The V gene end was trimmed by 2 bases and the J gene end by 2 bases; junction bases not matched to a gene: 6. CDR3 length equals 16 residues. The CDR3 is CASSVASGGVQETQYF. The CDR3 DNA is TGTGCCAGCAGCGTGGCTAGCGGGGGAGTTCAAGAGACCCAGTACTTC.

The chain combines TRBV6-4 with TRBJ1-6, with 7 nucleotides matching TRBD1. Germline V gene lookup returns CDR1 MRHNA and CDR2 SNTAGT. This CDR3 region has 13 residues. The V segment lost 10 bases and the J segment 9 bases; nucleotides outside the gene matches: 9. The CDR3 spells CATRQGLGSPLHF. The CDR3 DNA reads as TGTGCCACCCGACAGGGACTGGGTTCACCCCTCCACTTT.

This clonotype has a handful of counts. The rearrangement uses TRBV20-1 and TRBJ2-1; 8 bases are a match to TRBD2. The V gene end was trimmed by 4 bases and the J gene end by 8 bases; junction bases not matched to a gene: 13. CDR1 and CDR2 (germline): DFQATT, SNEGSKA (reference sequence). There are 15 residues in the CDR3. The DNA for the CDR3 is TGCAGTGCTACATACGGACTAGCAGAAATCGATGAGCAGTTCTTC. Translation gives CSATYGLAEIDEQFF.

This clonotype was seen many times. The V gene is TRBV29-1, the J gene TRBJ2-3, with TRBD2 identical over 15 bases. Germline V gene data show CDR1 as SQVTM and CDR2 as ANQGSEA. The ends lost 3 bases at V and 6 bases at J; junction bases unmatched: 4. This CDR3 is built from 15 residues. The CDR3 region has the DNA TGCAGCGTTGATGGAGGGACTAGCGGGAGGGATACGCAGTATTTT. Translation: CSVDGGTSGRDTQYF.

The chain is built from TRBV2 and TRBJ2-6; D gene ambiguous. The CDR3 has 14 residues. Germline lookup yields CDR1 SNHLY and CDR2 FYNNEI. V was trimmed by 8 bases and J by 0 bases, leaving 8 bases between them. CDR3 nucleotides: TGTGCCAGCCATGGAAGCTCTGGGGCCAACGTCCTGACTTTC. This sequence encodes CASHGSSGANVLTF.

This clonotype came up many times. The chain carries TRBV2 and TRBJ1-3; D gene unclear. The CDR3 spans 14 residues. V was trimmed by 1 base and J by 3 bases, leaving 7 bases between them. In germline, CDR1 is SNHLY, CDR2 FYNNEI. The CDR3 coding sequence is TGTGCCAGCAGTGAAGACACCCATGGAAACACCATATATTTT. It yields the protein CASSEDTHGNTIYF.

This clonotype was counted ten times or more. The genes are TRBV2 and TRBJ2-1; possibly TRBD1 for D (5 bases). The V gene's germline CDR1 is SNHLY and CDR2 FYNNEI. V was clipped by 7 bases and J by 9 bases, with 19 bases between them. The CDR3 is 14 amino acids. This CDR3 is CASIFQKGYGEQFF. CDR3 nucleotide sequence: TGTGCCAGCATTTTCCAAAAGGGGTACGGTGAGCAGTTCTTC. The whole variable domain, remainder taken from reference TRBV2 and TRBJ2-1, is EPEVTQTPSHQVTQMGQEVILRCVPISNHLYFYWYRQILGQKVEFLVSFYNNEISEKSEIFDDQFSVERPDGSNFTLKIRSTKLEDSAMYFCASIFQKGYGEQFFGPGTRLTVL.

This clonotype was counted at least ten times. The chain carries TRBV13 and TRBJ1-1; 7 bases are a match to TRBD1. This CDR3 has 14 amino acids. Trimming at V came to 6 bases and at J to 4 bases, leaving 8 bases not matched to a gene. The germline V gene encodes CDR1 PRHDT and CDR2 FYEKMQ (reference sequence). CDR3 loop: CASSLQGKGTEAFF. CDR3 bases: TGTGCCAGCAGTTTACAGGGGAAGGGCACTGAAGCTTTCTTT.

The chain carries TRBV20-1 and TRBJ1-1; D is possibly TRBD1 (5 bases). The CDR3 runs 13 residues. Germline V CDR1 and CDR2: DFQATT, SNEGSKA (reference sequence). Between the trimmed V and J ends, which lost 0 bases and 7 bases, there was a span of 12 bases. The CDR3 loop reads CSARDLRASEAFF. CDR3 nucleotide sequence: TGCAGTGCTAGAGATCTCAGGGCAAGTGAAGCTTTCTTT.

The V and J genes are TRBV15 and TRBJ1-5; no reliable D call. From germline, CDR1 is LNHNV and CDR2 YYDKDF (reference sequence). The CDR3 sequence is 16 residues long. The V gene lost 0 bases and the J gene lost 0 bases, with 9 bases spanning the gap. CDR3 nucleotide sequence: TGTGCCACCAGCAGAGAGGTAGCGAATAGCAATCAGCCCCAGCATTTT. Its protein is CATSREVANSNQPQHF.

Worth noting for this clonotype: One end of the junction is discordant with germline, which a read error may explain. The chain recombines TRBV19 with TRBJ2-2, with a tentative D call TRBD2 (5 bases). CDR3 length: 15 residues. Germline values: CDR1 LNHDA, CDR2 SQIVND (reference sequence). In DNA form, the CDR3 reads TGTGCCAGTAGTATAGTCGAGGTAGCTACCGGGGAGCCGTTTTTT. Translation gives CASSIVEVATGEPFF.